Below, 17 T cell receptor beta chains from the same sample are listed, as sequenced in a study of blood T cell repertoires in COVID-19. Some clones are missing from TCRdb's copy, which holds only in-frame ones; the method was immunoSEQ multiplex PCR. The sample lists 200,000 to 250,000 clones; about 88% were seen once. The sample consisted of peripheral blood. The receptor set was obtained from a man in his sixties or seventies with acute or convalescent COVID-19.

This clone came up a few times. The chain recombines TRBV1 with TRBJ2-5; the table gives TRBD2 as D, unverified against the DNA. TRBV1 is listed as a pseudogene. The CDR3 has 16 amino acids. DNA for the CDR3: TGCACCAGCAGCCTTATAGCGGGAGGGAGGCAAGAGACCCAGTACTTC. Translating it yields CTSSLIAGGRQETQYF.

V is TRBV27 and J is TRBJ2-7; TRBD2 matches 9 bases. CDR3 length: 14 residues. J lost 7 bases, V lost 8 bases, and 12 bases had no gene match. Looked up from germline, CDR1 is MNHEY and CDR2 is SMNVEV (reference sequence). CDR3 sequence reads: CASRNGLATKEQYF. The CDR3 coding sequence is TGTGCCAGCCGTAATGGACTAGCGACCAAGGAGCAGTACTTC.

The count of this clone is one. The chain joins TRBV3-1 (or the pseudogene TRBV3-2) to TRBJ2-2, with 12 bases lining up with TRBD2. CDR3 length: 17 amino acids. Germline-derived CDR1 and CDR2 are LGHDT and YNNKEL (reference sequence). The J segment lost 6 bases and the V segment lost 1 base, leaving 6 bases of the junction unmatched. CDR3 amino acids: CASSQARLAGDPGELFF. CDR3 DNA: TGTGCCAGCAGCCAAGCAAGACTAGCGGGAGATCCCGGGGAGCTGTTTTTT.

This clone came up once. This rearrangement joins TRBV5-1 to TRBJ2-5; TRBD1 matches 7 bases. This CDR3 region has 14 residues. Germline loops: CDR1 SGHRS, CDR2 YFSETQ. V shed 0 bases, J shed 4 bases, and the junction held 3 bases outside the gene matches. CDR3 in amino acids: CASSLVGGAETQYF. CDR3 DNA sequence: TGCGCCAGCAGCTTGGTAGGGGGCGCAGAGACCCAGTACTTC.

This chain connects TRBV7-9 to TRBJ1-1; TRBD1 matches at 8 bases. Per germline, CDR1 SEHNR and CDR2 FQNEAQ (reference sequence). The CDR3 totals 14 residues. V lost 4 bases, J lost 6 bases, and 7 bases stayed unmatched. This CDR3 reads CASSSDRALSEAFF. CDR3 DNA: TGTGCCAGCAGCTCGGACAGGGCATTATCTGAAGCTTTCTTT.

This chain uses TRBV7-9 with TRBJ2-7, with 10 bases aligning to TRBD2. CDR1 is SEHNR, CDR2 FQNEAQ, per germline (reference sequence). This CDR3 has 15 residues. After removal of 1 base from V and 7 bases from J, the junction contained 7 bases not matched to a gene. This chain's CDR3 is CASSLEAGGLREQYF. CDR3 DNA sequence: TGTGCCAGCAGCTTAGAAGCGGGAGGGTTGAGGGAGCAGTACTTC. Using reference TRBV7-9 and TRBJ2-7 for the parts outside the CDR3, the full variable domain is DTGVSQNPRHKITKRGQNVTFRCDPISEHNRLYWYRQTLGQGPEFLTYFQNEAQLEKSRLLSDRFSAERPKGSFSTLEIQRTEQGDSAMYLCASSLEAGGLREQYFGPGTRLTVT.

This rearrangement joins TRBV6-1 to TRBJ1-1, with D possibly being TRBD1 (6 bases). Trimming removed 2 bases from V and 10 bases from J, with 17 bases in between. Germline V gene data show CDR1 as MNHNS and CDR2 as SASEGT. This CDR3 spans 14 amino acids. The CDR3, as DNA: TGTGCCAGCAGTGAACATAAACAGGGAACCACAGCTTTCTTT. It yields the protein CASSEHKQGTTAFF.

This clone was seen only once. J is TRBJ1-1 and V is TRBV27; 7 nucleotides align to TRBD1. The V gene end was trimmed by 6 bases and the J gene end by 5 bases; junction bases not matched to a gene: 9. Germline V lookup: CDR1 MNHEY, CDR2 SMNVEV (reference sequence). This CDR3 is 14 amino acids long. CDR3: CASRAGGGVTEAFF. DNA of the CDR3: TGTGCCAGCAGGGCAGGGGGTGGGGTGACTGAAGCTTTCTTT.

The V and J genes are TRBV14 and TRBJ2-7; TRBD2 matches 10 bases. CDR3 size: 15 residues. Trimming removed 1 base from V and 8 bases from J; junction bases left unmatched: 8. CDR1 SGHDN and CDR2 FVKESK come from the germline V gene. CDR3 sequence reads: CASSQVVASGSKQYF. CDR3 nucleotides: TGTGCCAGCAGCCAAGTCGTTGCTAGCGGGAGTAAGCAGTACTTC.

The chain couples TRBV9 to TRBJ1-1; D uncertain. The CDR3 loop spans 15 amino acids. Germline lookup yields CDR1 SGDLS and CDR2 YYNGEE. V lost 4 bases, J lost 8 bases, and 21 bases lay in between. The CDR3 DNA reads TGTGCCAGCAGCCAGGAGGGAGGGCCTTACAACGAAGCTTTCTTT. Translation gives CASSQEGGPYNEAFF.

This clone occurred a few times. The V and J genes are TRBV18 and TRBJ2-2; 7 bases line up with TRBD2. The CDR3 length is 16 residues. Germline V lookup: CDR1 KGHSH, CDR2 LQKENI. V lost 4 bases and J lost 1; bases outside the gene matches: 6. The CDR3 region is CASSLTGTMNTGELFF. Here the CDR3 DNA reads TGTGCCAGCTCACTGACCGGGACTATGAACACCGGGGAGCTGTTTTTT.

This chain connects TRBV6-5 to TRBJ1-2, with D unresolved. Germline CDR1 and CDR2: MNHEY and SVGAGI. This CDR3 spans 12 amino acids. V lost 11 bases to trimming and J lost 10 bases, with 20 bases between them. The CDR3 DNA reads TGTGCCCCCGGCGGGCAGGCCCCAGACTACACCTTC. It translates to CAPGGQAPDYTF.

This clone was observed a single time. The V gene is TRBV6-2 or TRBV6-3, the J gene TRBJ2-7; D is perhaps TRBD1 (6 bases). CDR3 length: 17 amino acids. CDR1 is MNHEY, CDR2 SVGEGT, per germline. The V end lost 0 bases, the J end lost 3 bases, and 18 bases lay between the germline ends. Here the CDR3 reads CASSYSIRGGNYYEQYF. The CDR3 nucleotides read TGTGCCAGCAGTTACTCGATCAGGGGCGGTAACTACTACGAGCAGTACTTC.

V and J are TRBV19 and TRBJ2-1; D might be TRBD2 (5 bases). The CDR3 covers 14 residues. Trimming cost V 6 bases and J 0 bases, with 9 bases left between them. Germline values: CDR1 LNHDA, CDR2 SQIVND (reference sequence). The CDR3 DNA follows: TGTGCCAGTAGGAGGGAAAGCTCCTACAATGAGCAGTTCTTC. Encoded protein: CASRRESSYNEQFF.

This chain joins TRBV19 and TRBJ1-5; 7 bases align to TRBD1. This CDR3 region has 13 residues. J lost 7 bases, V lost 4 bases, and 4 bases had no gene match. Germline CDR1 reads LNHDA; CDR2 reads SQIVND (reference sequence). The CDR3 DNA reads TGTGCCAGTAGTAGTCAGGGGGGCCAGCCCCAGCATTTT. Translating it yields CASSSQGGQPQHF.

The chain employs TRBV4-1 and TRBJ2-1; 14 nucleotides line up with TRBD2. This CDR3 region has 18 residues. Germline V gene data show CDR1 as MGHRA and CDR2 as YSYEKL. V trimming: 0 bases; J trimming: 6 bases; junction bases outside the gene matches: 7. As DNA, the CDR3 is TGCGCCAGCAGCCAAGATGGGACTAGCGGGAGTTGGCGCAATGAGCAGTTCTTC. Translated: CASSQDGTSGSWRNEQFF.

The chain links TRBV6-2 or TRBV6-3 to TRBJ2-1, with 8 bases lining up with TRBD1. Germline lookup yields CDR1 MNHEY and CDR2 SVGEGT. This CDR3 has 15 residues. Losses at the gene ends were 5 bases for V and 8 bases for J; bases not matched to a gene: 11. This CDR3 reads CASSKGGQGGDEQFF. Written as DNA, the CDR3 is TGTGCCAGCAGTAAAGGTGGACAGGGTGGGGATGAGCAGTTCTTC.